This entry lists 23 T cell receptor beta chains sequenced from one sample in a study of cytomegalovirus exposure and HLA in healthy donors. Assay used: immunoSEQ multiplex PCR; TCRdb lists only in-frame clones, some missing. The table has roughly 150,000 clones, nearly 90% seen once. Input material: PBMCs. The receptors originated from a man aged 18 to 29 in good health and CMV-seropositive.

As DNA, the CDR3 is TGTGCCAGCAAAGGGGTTACAGATACGCAGTATTTT. It yields the protein CASKGVTDTQYF. This chain uses TRBV6-5 with TRBJ2-3; D might be TRBD1 (5 bases). Per the germline V gene, CDR1 is MNHEY and CDR2 is SVGAGI. This CDR3 is 12 amino acids long. V lost 7 bases, J lost 3 bases, and 8 bases lay in between.

This chain links TRBV5-6 with TRBJ2-7; TRBD1 aligns across 8 bases. V lost 0 bases and J lost 0; bases outside the gene matches: 2. The CDR3 length is 15 residues. Per germline, CDR1 SGHDT and CDR2 YYEEEE. The CDR3 DNA is TGTGCCAGCAGCTTGGGGACAGGGTACTCCTACGAGCAGTACTTC. Translated: CASSLGTGYSYEQYF. Looking up the rest from reference TRBV5-6 and TRBJ2-7 gives the full variable domain: DAGVTQSPTHLIKTRGQQVTLRCSPKSGHDTVSWYQQALGQGPQFIFQYYEEEERQRGNFPDRFSGHQFPNYSSELNVNALLLGDSALYLCASSLGTGYSYEQYFGPGTRLTVT.

This chain connects TRBV7-9 to TRBJ2-1; 9 bases line up with TRBD2. The CDR3 is made up of 16 amino acids. V shed 1 base, J shed 7 bases, and the junction held 8 bases outside the gene matches. CDR1 is SEHNR, CDR2 FQNEAQ, per germline (reference sequence). DNA of the CDR3: TGTGCCAGCAGCTTAGATATAGCGGGAGTTGGGAATGAGCAGTTCTTC. Encoded protein: CASSLDIAGVGNEQFF.

This clone was seen a single time. The gene calls are TRBV11-3 and TRBJ2-7, with a possible D match to TRBD2 (5 bases). The CDR3 covers 13 residues. Trimming removed 4 bases from V and 1 base from J, with 8 bases in between. CDR1 and CDR2 (germline): SGHNT, YENEEA. Here the CDR3 DNA reads TGTGCCAGCAGCTACGGGAATTCCTACGAGCAGTACTTC. This sequence encodes CASSYGNSYEQYF.

This clone appeared a single time. The V and J genes are TRBV19 and TRBJ2-2; D is unresolved. In germline, CDR1 is LNHDA, CDR2 SQIVND (reference sequence). CDR3 length equals 16 residues. V was trimmed by 5 bases and J by 3 bases, leaving 16 bases between them. In nucleotides, the CDR3 is TGTGCCAGTAGTCTTGGATTGGGCCCTGACACCGGGGAGCTGTTTTTT. The encoded protein is CASSLGLGPDTGELFF.

CDR3 DNA sequence: TGTGCCTGGAGTCCTTCCGGGACAGCAGGCTACGAGCAGTACTTC. Protein product: CAWSPSGTAGYEQYF. The rearrangement joins TRBV30 to TRBJ2-5; TRBD1 matches at 7 bases. Matching the DNA end better, TRBJ2-7 makes the J call doubtful. This CDR3 contains 15 residues. CDR1 is GTSNPN and CDR2 is SVGIG in the germline V gene (reference sequence).

This clone was recorded only once. A junction end diverges from the germline sequence, so it may reflect a read error. The CDR3 reads CASSFLGSGGRAF. The CDR3 DNA is TGTGCCAGCAGCTTCCTCGGCTCCGGAGGAAGGGCCTTC. The rearrangement joins TRBV11-2 to TRBJ1-2; D is uncertain. The CDR3 length is 13 residues. Germline V lookup: CDR1 SGHAT, CDR2 FQNNGV.

This chain uses TRBV28 with TRBJ1-4; D is perhaps TRBD1 (6 bases). The germline gives CDR1 MDHEN, CDR2 SYDVKM. Trimming removed 2 bases at V and 3 bases at J, with 10 bases between. CDR3 size: 15 residues. The CDR3 loop is CASSLAQGPNEKLFF. The CDR3 DNA is TGTGCCAGCAGTTTAGCCCAGGGGCCTAATGAAAAACTGTTTTTT.

This rearrangement joins TRBV6-1 to TRBJ2-7; the match to TRBD1 covers 7 bases. The ends lost 7 bases at V and 5 bases at J; junction bases unmatched: 5. Germline V CDR1 and CDR2: MNHNS, SASEGT. There are 12 residues in the CDR3. The CDR3 nucleotides are TGTGCCAGCATGCGACAGGGTAACGAGCAGTACTTC. It specifies CASMRQGNEQYF.

This chain connects TRBV5-1 to TRBJ2-1; no firm D call. Trimming stripped 0 bases from V and 8 bases from J, with 12 bases between. There are 14 residues in the CDR3. Germline V gene lookup returns CDR1 SGHRS and CDR2 YFSETQ. CDR3 coding DNA: TGCGCCAGCAGCTTGGAGCTCCAGGCCTATGAGCAGTTCTTC. Its protein is CASSLELQAYEQFF. Full variable domain (remainder filled in from reference TRBV5-1 and TRBJ2-1): KAGVTQTPRYLIKTRGQQVTLSCSPISGHRSVSWYQQTPGQGLQFLFEYFSETQRNKGNFPGRFSGRQFSNSRSEMNVSTLELGDSALYLCASSLELQAYEQFFGPGTRLTVL.

The chain uses TRBV7-6 and TRBJ2-1; 11 bases are a match to TRBD2. Germline trimming cut 2 bases from V and 3 bases from J; bases unmatched to any gene: 3. Germline CDR1 is SGHVS and CDR2 is FNYEAQ. The CDR3 totals 16 residues. As DNA, the CDR3 is TGTGCCAGCAGCTTAACTAGCGGGAGCCTCTACAATGAGCAGTTCTTC. This sequence encodes CASSLTSGSLYNEQFF.

CDR3 in amino acids: CASRRWGGLGETQYF. CDR3 sequence (DNA): TGTGCCAGCAGGCGCTGGGGGGGTCTGGGGGAGACCCAGTACTTC. V usage is TRBV11-2 and J usage is TRBJ2-5; TRBD2 agrees at 7 bases. The CDR3 sequence is 15 residues long. Germline lookup yields CDR1 SGHAT and CDR2 FQNNGV. The V segment lost 6 bases and the J segment 5 bases; nucleotides outside the gene matches: 12.

The V and J genes are TRBV28 and TRBJ2-3; 7 bases line up with TRBD2. There are 14 residues in the CDR3. V dropped 3 bases and J dropped 4; count of bases not matched to a gene: 4. CDR1 and CDR2 (germline): MDHEN, SYDVKM. CDR3: CASSFGGSPDTQYF. DNA for the CDR3: TGTGCCAGCAGTTTCGGCGGGAGCCCAGATACGCAGTATTTT. The variable domain in full, completed from reference TRBV28 and TRBJ2-3, reads DVKVTQSSRYLVKRTGEKVFLECVQDMDHENMFWYRQDPGLGLRLIYFSYDVKMKEKGDIPEGYSVSREKKERFSLILESASTNQTSMYLCASSFGGSPDTQYFGPGTRLTVL.

This rearrangement joins TRBV19 to TRBJ2-1; D call uncertain. The CDR3 is made up of 14 amino acids. Germline V gene data show CDR1 as LNHDA and CDR2 as SQIVND (reference sequence). The germline V and J ends were trimmed by 1 base and 6 bases, with 10 bases remaining between them. The CDR3 nucleotides read TGTGCCAGTAGTATAGGGGCCGTTTTCAATGAGCAGTTCTTC. This translates into CASSIGAVFNEQFF.

The chain joins TRBV14 to TRBJ2-2; 9 bases are shared with TRBD1. V lost 4 bases and J lost 0; bases outside the gene matches: 6. Germline V gene sequence: CDR1 SGHDN, CDR2 FVKESK. There are 17 residues in the CDR3. CDR3 loop: CASSRRTGATNTGELFF. The DNA for the CDR3 is TGTGCCAGCAGCCGCCGGACAGGGGCAACGAACACCGGGGAGCTGTTTTTT.

The CDR3 loop is CASSLTRQGLEQYF. Here the CDR3 DNA reads TGTGCCAGCAGCTTAACTCGACAGGGTCTCGAGCAGTACTTC. V and J are TRBV7-6 and TRBJ2-7; 7 nucleotides match TRBD1. V shed 2 bases and J 6 bases; nucleotides not matched to a gene: 7. The germline V gene has CDR1 SGHVS and CDR2 FNYEAQ. CDR3 length equals 14 residues.

The chain is built from TRBV10-2 and TRBJ1-1; no firm D call. The CDR3 contains 13 residues. Germline-derived CDR1 and CDR2 are WSHSY and SAAADI. Trimming took 4 bases from V and 7 from J, leaving 13 bases between them. The CDR3 region is CASSVTELYEAFF. DNA of the CDR3: TGCGCCAGCAGTGTTACAGAATTGTATGAAGCTTTCTTT.

The V and J genes are TRBV7-9 and TRBJ2-2; D perhaps matches TRBD1 (6 bases). Trimming removed 3 bases from V and 6 bases from J, with 14 bases in between. CDR1 is SEHNR and CDR2 is FQNEAQ in the germline V gene (reference sequence). This CDR3 is built from 15 residues. The CDR3, as DNA: TGTGCCAGCAGCTTTTGGGGGCGCGGCGCCGGGGAGCTGTTTTTT. This gives the protein CASSFWGRGAGELFF.

The chain joins TRBV5-3 to TRBJ1-5; 10 nucleotides line up with TRBD1. TRBV5-3 is known as an ORF, though its function is uncertain. V gave up 4 bases and J gave up 2 bases; unmatched junction bases: 9. The CDR3 runs 17 residues. The CDR3 sequence is CARSRDRGFSGNQPQHF. CDR3 in DNA: TGTGCCAGAAGCAGGGACAGGGGTTTTTCGGGCAATCAGCCCCAGCATTTT.

The sample holds one count of this clone. The V and J genes are TRBV11-3 and TRBJ2-7; tentatively, D is TRBD1 (6 bases). V gave up 6 bases and J gave up 2 bases, with 14 bases separating them. Germline V CDR1 and CDR2: SGHNT, YENEEA. This CDR3 is 14 amino acids long. In nucleotides, the CDR3 is TGTGCCAGCAGGGAACAGGGCTGGACCTACGAGCAGTACTTC. This gives the protein CASREQGWTYEQYF.

The chain has TRBV19 and TRBJ2-5; 7 bases fit TRBD2. V lost 7 bases and J lost 2; bases outside the gene matches: 7. Germline CDR1 is LNHDA and CDR2 is SQIVND (reference sequence). This CDR3 region has 14 residues. CDR3 DNA sequence: TGTGCCAGTAATCCCGGGACTAAACAAGAGACCCAGTACTTC. It translates to CASNPGTKQETQYF.

V usage is TRBV27 and J usage is TRBJ1-2; tentatively, D is TRBD1 (6 bases). CDR1 is MNHEY and CDR2 is SMNVEV in the germline V gene (reference sequence). Deletions cut 5 bases from V and 4 bases from J, with 14 bases between. The CDR3 extends over 14 amino acids. The CDR3 DNA is TGTGCCAGCAGTCCCCTCGGACAGCCCTATGGCTACACCTTC. This sequence encodes CASSPLGQPYGYTF.

The J gene is TRBJ2-1, the V gene TRBV20-1, with 7 nucleotides matching TRBD2. The J segment lost 8 bases and the V segment lost 5 bases, leaving 3 bases of the junction unmatched. CDR3 length equals 11 residues. Germline values: CDR1 DFQATT, CDR2 SNEGSKA (reference sequence). Here the CDR3 reads CSAGGRDEQFF. In DNA, the CDR3 is TGCAGTGCTGGTGGGAGGGATGAGCAGTTCTTC.